Listed below are T cell receptor beta chains from one sample, sequenced in a study of cytomegalovirus exposure and HLA in healthy donors. TCRdb's table, derived via immunoSEQ multiplex PCR, lists solely in-frame clones and lacks some. Here the sample spans about 77,000 clones, around 82% being singletons. Input material: PBMCs. The receptors derive from a man aged 35 to 55 in good health and CMV-seronegative. The CDR3 runs from the conserved cysteine through the conserved F or W. A D gene is named only where the DNA matches it firmly. Size is omitted from some rows. Given values are once, few, many or a class for expanded clones.

cdr3_length: 12; j_call: TRBJ1-2; d_call: -; v_call: TRBV7-9; clone_size: -; cdr3_nt: TGTGCCAGCAGCCCCACAGCCTATGGCTACACCTTC; cdr3_aa: CASSPTAYGYTF
cdr3_length: 12; j_call: TRBJ2-5; d_call: -; v_call: TRBV5-4; clone_size: -; cdr3_nt: TGTGCCAGCAGCCAGGGGCCAGAGACCCAGTACTTC; cdr3_aa: CASSQGPETQYF
cdr3_length: 16; j_call: TRBJ1-1; d_call: -; v_call: TRBV7-9; clone_size: -; cdr3_nt: TGTGCCAGCAGCCCGGACAGCGTAACCTTGAACACTGAAGCTTTCTTT; cdr3_aa: CASSPDSVTLNTEAFF
cdr3_length: 12; j_call: TRBJ2-3; d_call: -; v_call: TRBV7-2; clone_size: once; cdr3_nt: TGTGCCAGCAGCTTAGACTCAGATACGCAGTATTTT; cdr3_aa: CASSLDSDTQYF
cdr3_length: 14; j_call: TRBJ1-6; d_call: TRBD1; v_call: TRBV5-1; clone_size: few; cdr3_nt: TGCGCCAGCAGCTTTGACAGGGAGTATTCACCCCTCCACTTT; cdr3_aa: CASSFDREYSPLHF
cdr3_length: 14; j_call: TRBJ1-6; d_call: -; v_call: TRBV2; clone_size: -; cdr3_nt: TGTGCCAGCAGTTCGTCCAGCTATAATTCACCCCTCCACTTT; cdr3_aa: CASSSSSYNSPLHF
cdr3_length: 14; j_call: TRBJ1-1; d_call: -; v_call: TRBV7-8; clone_size: few; cdr3_nt: TGTGCCAGCAGCTACACTGGCGGGGGCACTGAAGCTTTCTTT; cdr3_aa: CASSYTGGGTEAFF
cdr3_length: 14; j_call: TRBJ2-5; d_call: TRBD1; v_call: TRBV7-8; clone_size: -; cdr3_nt: TGTGCCAGCAGCCCGACAGGGGCTCGCGAGACCCAGTACTTC; cdr3_aa: CASSPTGARETQYF
cdr3_length: 14; j_call: TRBJ1-2; d_call: -; v_call: TRBV7-2; clone_size: -; cdr3_nt: TGTGCCAGCAGCTTAGCGGGCCAGAACTATGGCTACACCTTC; cdr3_aa: CASSLAGQNYGYTF
cdr3_length: 15; j_call: TRBJ2-7; d_call: -; v_call: TRBV5-4; clone_size: -; cdr3_nt: TGTGCCAGCAGCCTCATTTTTAGCGGATCCTACGAGCAGTACTTC; cdr3_aa: CASSLIFSGSYEQYF
cdr3_length: 17; j_call: TRBJ2-5; d_call: TRBD1; v_call: TRBV5-1; clone_size: -; cdr3_nt: TGCGCCAGCAGCGCGAGGGGGCAGATCAATATCCAAGAGACCCAGTACTTC; cdr3_aa: CASSARGQINIQETQYF
cdr3_length: 14; j_call: TRBJ1-3; d_call: -; v_call: TRBV7-2; clone_size: -; cdr3_nt: TGTGCCAGCGGAGGGCTGGGGTCTGGAAACACCATATATTTT; cdr3_aa: CASGGLGSGNTIYF
cdr3_length: 13; j_call: TRBJ1-6; d_call: -; v_call: TRBV6-1; clone_size: few; cdr3_nt: TGTGCCACCCTAAGGGGTTATAATTCACCCCTCCACTTT; cdr3_aa: CATLRGYNSPLHF
cdr3_length: 18; j_call: TRBJ1-4; d_call: -; v_call: TRBV25-1; clone_size: -; cdr3_nt: TGTGCCAGCAGTGAATTTATCACGGGGGTTTCCTCTAATGAAAAACTGTTTTTT; cdr3_aa: CASSEFITGVSSNEKLFF
cdr3_length: 13; j_call: TRBJ1-1; d_call: -; v_call: TRBV29-1; clone_size: -; cdr3_nt: TGCAGCGTACGACAGGCCCGGCAGAGTGAAGCTTTCTTT; cdr3_aa: CSVRQARQSEAFF
cdr3_length: 14; j_call: TRBJ2-7; d_call: -; v_call: TRBV21-1; clone_size: once; cdr3_nt: TGTGCCAGCAGACAGGGACAGGACTCCTACGAGCAGTACTTC; cdr3_aa: CASRQGQDSYEQYF
cdr3_length: 14; j_call: TRBJ2-7; d_call: TRBD1; v_call: TRBV7-9; clone_size: medium-sized; cdr3_nt: TGTGCCAGCAGCCCCGACTTTGAAGGGGGCCAGCAGTACTTC; cdr3_aa: CASSPDFEGGQQYF
cdr3_length: 15; j_call: TRBJ2-7; d_call: TRBD1; v_call: TRBV5-1; clone_size: -; cdr3_nt: TGCGCCAGCAGCCCGGGGACAGGGGGAGGTTACGAGCAGTACTTC; cdr3_aa: CASSPGTGGGYEQYF
cdr3_length: 14; j_call: TRBJ1-2; d_call: TRBD1; v_call: TRBV5-1; clone_size: -; cdr3_nt: TGCGCCAGCAGGTCAACAGGGGGCTTTTATGGCTACACCTTC; cdr3_aa: CASRSTGGFYGYTF
cdr3_length: 15; j_call: TRBJ1-4; d_call: TRBD1; v_call: TRBV7-9; clone_size: -; cdr3_nt: TGTGCCAGCAGCTTTAAGGGACAGCGTAATGAAAAACTGTTTTTT; cdr3_aa: CASSFKGQRNEKLFF